The sequence of this TCR beta chain was determined in a study of OX40 agonist ivuxolimab in advanced cancers. Study background: Dose-escalation patients' cancers were hepatocellular carcinoma, melanoma, renal cell or head and neck cancer. Eligibility rules accepted prior anti-PD-1, anti-PD-L1 or anti-CTLA-4 therapy, and 40% had some.

Generated by immunoSEQ multiplex PCR, the TCRdb table keeps only in-frame clones and is missing some. The table records about 19,000 clones, roughly 89% of them present only once. Overall study results and limits: Those patients achieving a partial response at 0.1-3.0 mg/kg showed among the lowest clonal expansion.

This CDR3 comprises 13 residues. Trimming took 5 bases from V and 5 from J; bases not matched to a gene: 3. From germline, CDR1 is MNHNY and CDR2 SVGAGI (reference sequence). As concerns this clone: As yet, its antigen is unknown.

The rearrangement links TRBV6-6 to TRBJ2-5; 9 nucleotides agree with TRBD1. Specimen: CD4+ or CD8+ T cells sorted from blood, collected in a trial of the OX40 agonist ivuxolimab. The TCR originated in an adult with an advanced solid tumor such as melanoma, head and neck, liver or kidney cancer. As DNA, the CDR3 is TGTGCCAGCAGTATCGGGACAGGGGAGACCCAGTACTTC. Its protein is CASSIGTGETQYF.